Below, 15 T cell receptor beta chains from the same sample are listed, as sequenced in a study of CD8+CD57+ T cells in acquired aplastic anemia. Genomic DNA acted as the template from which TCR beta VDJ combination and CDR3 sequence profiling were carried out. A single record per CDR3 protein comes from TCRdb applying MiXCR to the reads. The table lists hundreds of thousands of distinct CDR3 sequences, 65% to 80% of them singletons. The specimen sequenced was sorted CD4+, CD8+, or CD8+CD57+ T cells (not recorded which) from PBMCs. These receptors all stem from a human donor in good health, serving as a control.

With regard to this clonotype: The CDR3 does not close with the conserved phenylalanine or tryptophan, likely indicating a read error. CDR3 region: CASSLAGGGHETQYC. The CDR3 DNA reads as TGCGCCAGCAGCTTGGCGGGGGGCGGCCATGAGACCCAGTACTGC. This chain links TRBV5-1 with TRBJ2-5, with TRBD2 as a possible D gene (7 bases). With 0 bases removed from V and 5 bases from J, the gap between germline ends came to 14 bases. Germline loops: CDR1 SGHRS, CDR2 YFSETQ. The CDR3 is 15 amino acids.

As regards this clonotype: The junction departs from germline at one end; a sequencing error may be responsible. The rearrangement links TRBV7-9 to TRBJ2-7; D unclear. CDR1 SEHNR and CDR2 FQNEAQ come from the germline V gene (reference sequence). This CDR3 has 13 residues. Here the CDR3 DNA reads TGTGCCAGCAGCTTCGGGCCTTTCTACGCGATGCATTTC. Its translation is CASSFGPFYAMHF.

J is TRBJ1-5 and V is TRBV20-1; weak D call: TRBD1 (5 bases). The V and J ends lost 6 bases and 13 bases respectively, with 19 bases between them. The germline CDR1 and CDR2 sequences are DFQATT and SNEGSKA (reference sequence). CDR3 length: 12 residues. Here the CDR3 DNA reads TGCAGTGCGGCGGGGCGGAACTACGAGCAGCATTTT. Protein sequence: CSAAGRNYEQHF.

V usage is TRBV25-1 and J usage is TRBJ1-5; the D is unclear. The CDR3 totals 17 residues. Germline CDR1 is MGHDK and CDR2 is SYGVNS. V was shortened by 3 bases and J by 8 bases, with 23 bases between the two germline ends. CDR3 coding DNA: TGTGCCAGCAGTGACGTGTCTCCGATACTCTCCCACGAGCCCCAGCATTTT. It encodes CASSDVSPILSHEPQHF.

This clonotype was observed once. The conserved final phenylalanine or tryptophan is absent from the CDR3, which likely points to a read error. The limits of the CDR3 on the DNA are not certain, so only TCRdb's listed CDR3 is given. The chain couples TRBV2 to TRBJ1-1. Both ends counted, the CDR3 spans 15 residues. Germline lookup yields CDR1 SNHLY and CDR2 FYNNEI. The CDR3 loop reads CASSVIQTGITDALH.

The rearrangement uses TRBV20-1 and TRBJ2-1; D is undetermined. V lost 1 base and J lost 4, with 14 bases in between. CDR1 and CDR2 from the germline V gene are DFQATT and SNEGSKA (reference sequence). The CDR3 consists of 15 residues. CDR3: CSARGSQLEYNEQFF. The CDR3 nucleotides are TGCAGTGCTAGAGGGAGCCAGTTGGAGTACAATGAGCAGTTCTTC.

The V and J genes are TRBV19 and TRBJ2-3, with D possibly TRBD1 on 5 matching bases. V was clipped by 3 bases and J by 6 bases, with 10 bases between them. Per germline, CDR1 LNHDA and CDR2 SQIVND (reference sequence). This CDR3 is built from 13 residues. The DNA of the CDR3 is TGTGCCAGTAGTATGACAGCAGCCGATACGCAGTATTTT. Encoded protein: CASSMTAADTQYF.

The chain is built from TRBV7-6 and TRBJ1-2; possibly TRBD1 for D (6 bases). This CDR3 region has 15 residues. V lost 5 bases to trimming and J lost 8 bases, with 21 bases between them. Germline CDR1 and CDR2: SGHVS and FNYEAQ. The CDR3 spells CASSRSGGFGDGYTF. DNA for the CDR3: TGTGCCAGCAGCCGTAGCGGGGGCTTTGGTGACGGCTACACCTTC.

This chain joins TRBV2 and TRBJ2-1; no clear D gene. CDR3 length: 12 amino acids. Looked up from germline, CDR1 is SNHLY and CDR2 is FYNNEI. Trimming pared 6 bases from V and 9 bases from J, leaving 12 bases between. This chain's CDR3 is CASSLSYIEQFF. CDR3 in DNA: TGTGCCAGCAGCTTAAGCTATATTGAGCAGTTCTTC.

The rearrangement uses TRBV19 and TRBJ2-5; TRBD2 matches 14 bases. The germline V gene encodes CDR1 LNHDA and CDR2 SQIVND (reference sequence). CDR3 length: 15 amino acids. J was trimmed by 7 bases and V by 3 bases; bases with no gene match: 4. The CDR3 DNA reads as TGTGCCAGTAGTATGACTAGCGGGGGGGCCGGGACCCAGTACTTC. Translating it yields CASSMTSGGAGTQYF.

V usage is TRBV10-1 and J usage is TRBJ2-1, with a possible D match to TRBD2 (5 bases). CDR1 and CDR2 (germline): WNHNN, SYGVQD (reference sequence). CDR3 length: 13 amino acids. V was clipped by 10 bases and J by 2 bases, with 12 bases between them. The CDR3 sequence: CAIGAEAYNEQFF. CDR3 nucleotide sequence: TGCGCCATCGGAGCGGAGGCCTACAATGAGCAGTTCTTC.

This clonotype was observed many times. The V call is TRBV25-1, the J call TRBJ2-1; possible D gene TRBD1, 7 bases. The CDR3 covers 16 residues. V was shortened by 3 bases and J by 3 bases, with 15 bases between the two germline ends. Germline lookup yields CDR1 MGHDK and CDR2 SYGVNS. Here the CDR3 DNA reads TGTGCCAGCAGTGACACCCGACAGGGACTCTACAATGAGCAGTTCTTC. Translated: CASSDTRQGLYNEQFF.

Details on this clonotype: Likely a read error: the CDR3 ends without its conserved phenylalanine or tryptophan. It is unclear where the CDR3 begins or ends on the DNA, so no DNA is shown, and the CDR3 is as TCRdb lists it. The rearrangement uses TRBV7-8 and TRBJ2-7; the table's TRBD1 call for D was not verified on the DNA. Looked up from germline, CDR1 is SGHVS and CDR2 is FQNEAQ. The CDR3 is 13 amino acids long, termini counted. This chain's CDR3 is CASSFEGADYEQY.

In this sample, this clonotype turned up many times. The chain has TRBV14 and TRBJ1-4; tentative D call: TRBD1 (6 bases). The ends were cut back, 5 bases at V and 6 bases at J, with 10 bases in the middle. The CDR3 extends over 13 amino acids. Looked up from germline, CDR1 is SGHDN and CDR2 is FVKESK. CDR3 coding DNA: TGTGCCAGCAGCAACAGGGTGGATGAAAAACTGTTTTTT. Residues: CASSNRVDEKLFF.

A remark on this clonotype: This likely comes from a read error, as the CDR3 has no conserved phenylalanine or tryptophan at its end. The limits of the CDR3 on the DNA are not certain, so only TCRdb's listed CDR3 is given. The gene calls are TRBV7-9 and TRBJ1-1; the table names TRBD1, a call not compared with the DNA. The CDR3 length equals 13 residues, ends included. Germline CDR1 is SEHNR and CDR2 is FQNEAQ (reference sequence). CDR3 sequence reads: CASSQEAGAVQPQ.